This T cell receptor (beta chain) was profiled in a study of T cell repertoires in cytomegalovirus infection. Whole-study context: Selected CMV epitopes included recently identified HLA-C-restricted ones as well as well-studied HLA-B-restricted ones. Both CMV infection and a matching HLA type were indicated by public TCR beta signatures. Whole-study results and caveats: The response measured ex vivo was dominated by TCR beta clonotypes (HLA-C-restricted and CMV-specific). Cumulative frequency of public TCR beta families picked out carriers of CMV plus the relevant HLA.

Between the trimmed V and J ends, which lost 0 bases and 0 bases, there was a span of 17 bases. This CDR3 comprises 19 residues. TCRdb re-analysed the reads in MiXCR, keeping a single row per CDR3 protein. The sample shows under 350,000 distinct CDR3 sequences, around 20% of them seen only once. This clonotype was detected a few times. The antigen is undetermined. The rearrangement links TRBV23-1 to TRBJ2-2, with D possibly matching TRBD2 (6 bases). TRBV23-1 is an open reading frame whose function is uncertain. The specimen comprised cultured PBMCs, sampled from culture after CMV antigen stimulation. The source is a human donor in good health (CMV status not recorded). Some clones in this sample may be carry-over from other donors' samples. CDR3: CASSQSLRLEDTNTGELFF. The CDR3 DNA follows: TGCGCCAGCAGTCAATCGTTACGACTAGAGGACACGAACACCGGGGAGCTGTTTTTT.